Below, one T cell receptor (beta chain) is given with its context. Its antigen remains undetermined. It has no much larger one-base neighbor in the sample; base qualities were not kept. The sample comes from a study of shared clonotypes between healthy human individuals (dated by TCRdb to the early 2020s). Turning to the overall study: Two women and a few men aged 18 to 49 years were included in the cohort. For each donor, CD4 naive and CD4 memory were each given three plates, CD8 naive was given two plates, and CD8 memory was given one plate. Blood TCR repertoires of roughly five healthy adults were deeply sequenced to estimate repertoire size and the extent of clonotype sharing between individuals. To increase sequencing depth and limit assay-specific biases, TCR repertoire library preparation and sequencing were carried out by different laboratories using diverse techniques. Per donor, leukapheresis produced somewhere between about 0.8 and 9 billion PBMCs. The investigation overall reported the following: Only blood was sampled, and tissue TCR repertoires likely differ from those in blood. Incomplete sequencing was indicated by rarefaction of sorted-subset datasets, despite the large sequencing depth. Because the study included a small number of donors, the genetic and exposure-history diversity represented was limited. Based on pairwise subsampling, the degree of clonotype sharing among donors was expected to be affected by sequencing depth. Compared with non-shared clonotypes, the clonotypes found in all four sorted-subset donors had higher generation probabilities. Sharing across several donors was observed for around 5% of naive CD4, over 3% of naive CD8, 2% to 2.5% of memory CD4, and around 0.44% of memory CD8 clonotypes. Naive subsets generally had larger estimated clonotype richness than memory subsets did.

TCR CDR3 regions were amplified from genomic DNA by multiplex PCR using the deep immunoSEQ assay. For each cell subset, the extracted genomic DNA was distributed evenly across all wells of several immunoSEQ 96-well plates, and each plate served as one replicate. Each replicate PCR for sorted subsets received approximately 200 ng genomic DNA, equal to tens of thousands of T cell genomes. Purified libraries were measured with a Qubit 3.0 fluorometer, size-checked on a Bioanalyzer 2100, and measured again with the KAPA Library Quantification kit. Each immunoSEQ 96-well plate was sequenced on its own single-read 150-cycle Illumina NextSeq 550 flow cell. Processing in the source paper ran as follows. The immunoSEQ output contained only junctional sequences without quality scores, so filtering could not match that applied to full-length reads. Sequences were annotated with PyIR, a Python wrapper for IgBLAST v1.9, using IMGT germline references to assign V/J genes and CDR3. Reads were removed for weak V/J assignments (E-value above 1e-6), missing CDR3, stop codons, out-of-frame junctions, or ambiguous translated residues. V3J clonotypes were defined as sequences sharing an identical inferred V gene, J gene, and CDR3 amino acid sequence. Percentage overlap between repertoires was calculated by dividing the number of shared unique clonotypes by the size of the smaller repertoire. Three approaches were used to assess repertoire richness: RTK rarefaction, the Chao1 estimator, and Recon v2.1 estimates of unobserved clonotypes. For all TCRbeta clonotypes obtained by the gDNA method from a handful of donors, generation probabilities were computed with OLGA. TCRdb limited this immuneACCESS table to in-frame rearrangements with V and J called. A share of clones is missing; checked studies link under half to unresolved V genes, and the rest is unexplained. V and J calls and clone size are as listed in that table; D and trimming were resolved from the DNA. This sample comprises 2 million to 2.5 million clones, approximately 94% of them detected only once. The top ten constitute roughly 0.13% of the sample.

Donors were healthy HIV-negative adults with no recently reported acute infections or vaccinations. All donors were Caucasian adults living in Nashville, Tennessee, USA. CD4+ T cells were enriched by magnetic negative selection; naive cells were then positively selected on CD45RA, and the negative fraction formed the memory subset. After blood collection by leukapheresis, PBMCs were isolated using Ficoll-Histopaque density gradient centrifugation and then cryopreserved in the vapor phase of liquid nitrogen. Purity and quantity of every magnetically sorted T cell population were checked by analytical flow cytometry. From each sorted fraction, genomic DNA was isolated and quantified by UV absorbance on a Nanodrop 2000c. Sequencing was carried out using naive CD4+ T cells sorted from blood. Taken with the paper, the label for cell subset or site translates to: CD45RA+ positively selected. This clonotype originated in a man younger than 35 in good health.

CDR3 sequence: CASSQERQGPDTQYF. The bases read TGTGCCAGCAGCCAAGAACGGCAGGGCCCAGATACGCAGTATTTT. The sequence links TRBV4-2 to TRBJ2-3, and TRBD1 may be the D gene, going by 5 matching bases. Including the terminal cysteine and phenylalanine, the CDR3 comprises 15 residues. Only the CDR3 DNA stays, 45 bases, in frame from base 1. The germline V gene provides CDR1 LGHNA and CDR2 YNFKEQ. V gives up 0 bases and J gives up 4 bases, and the segment between their germline ends measures 11 bases.